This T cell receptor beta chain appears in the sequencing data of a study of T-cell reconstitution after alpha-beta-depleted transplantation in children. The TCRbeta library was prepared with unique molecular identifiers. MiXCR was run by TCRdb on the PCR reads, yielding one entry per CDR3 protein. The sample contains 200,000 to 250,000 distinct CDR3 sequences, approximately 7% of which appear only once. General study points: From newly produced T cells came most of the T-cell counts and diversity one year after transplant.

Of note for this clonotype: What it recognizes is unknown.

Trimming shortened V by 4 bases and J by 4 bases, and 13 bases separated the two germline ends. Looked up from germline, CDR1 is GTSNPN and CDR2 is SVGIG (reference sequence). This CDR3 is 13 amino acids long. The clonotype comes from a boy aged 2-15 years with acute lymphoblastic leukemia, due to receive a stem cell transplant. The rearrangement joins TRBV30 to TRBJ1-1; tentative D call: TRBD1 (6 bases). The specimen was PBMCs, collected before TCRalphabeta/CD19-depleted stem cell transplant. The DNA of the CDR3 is TGTGCCTGGATCCAATACAGGGCCACTGAAGCTTTCTTT. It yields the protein CAWIQYRATEAFF.